Listed below are T cell receptor beta chains from one sample, sequenced in a study of CD8+ T cells in alopecia areata. Libraries were prepared by immunoSEQ multiplex PCR; TCRdb keeps only in-frame clonotypes and omits some of them. Of some 120,000 clones listed, 50% to 75% are singletons. The sample here was CD8+ T cells sorted from blood, taken at week 24, from a patient treated with tofacitinib. Receptor source: a human donor with alopecia areata. Each CDR3 is given with its conserved first and last residue. Fields, in order: V gene, clone size, J gene, D gene, CDR3 protein, CDR3 DNA. The D gene is left open where the match is weak. The listing skips clone size in some rows; elsewhere it reads once, few, many or a size class.

TRBV15,.,TRBJ2-2,TRBD1,CATSSGQAETNTGELFF,TGTGCCACCAGCAGTGGACAGGCCGAGACGAACACCGGGGAGCTGTTTTTT
TRBV27,.,TRBJ2-1,.,CASSYRTTYNEQFF,TGTGCCAGCAGTTATCGGACCACATACAATGAGCAGTTCTTC
TRBV18,.,TRBJ2-1,TRBD2,CASSRAGGKDEQFF,TGTGCCAGCTCACGGGCGGGAGGGAAGGATGAGCAGTTCTTC
TRBV6-1,.,TRBJ2-4,.,CATLGGRNQYF,TGTGCCACCCTTGGGGGGAGGAATCAGTACTTC
TRBV18,.,TRBJ2-1,.,CASAPGEEQFF,TGTGCCAGCGCACCCGGGGAGGAGCAGTTCTTC
TRBV7-8,.,TRBJ1-1,.,CASSLAMNTEAFF,TGTGCCAGCAGCTTAGCGATGAACACTGAAGCTTTCTTT
TRBV27,few,TRBJ1-1,.,CASSPSIGVIDTEAFF,TGTGCCAGCAGTCCCAGTATCGGAGTGATCGACACTGAAGCTTTCTTT
TRBV5-1,.,TRBJ2-5,TRBD2,CASSTQTSGGAGETQYF,TGCGCCAGCAGCACCCAGACTAGCGGGGGGGCCGGAGAGACCCAGTACTTC
TRBV7-9,.,TRBJ2-7,.,CATSYSSQGEQYF,TGTGCCACCTCCTACAGTAGTCAAGGCGAGCAGTACTTC
TRBV11-2,.,TRBJ1-2,.,CASSLDLEGGRFYGYTF,TGTGCCAGCAGCTTAGATCTTGAGGGGGGGCGATTCTATGGCTACACCTTC
TRBV7-9,.,TRBJ2-5,TRBD1,CASSGTGGLETQYF,TGTGCCAGCAGCGGAACAGGGGGACTAGAGACCCAGTACTTC
TRBV6-5,few,TRBJ1-2,.,CASSYSIGKHYGYTF,TGTGCCAGCAGTTACTCGATTGGAAAACACTATGGCTACACCTTC
TRBV4-1,.,TRBJ2-3,.,CASSQGGGTDTQYF,TGCGCCAGCAGCCAGGGCGGGGGCACAGATACGCAGTATTTT
TRBV27,.,TRBJ1-2,.,CASSHLSSPEGYTF,TGTGCCAGCAGTCATCTCAGTAGCCCTGAGGGCTACACCTTC
TRBV7-9,few,TRBJ1-1,TRBD1,CASSFPTGDMNTEAFF,TGTGCCAGCAGCTTTCCTACAGGGGACATGAACACTGAAGCTTTCTTT
TRBV25-1,few,TRBJ1-5,.,CASSETENGQPQHF,TGTGCCAGCAGTGAAACGGAGAACGGTCAGCCCCAGCATTTT
TRBV7-9,once,TRBJ1-5,TRBD1,CASSLGTGVGNQPQHF,TGTGCCAGCAGCTTAGGGACAGGGGTTGGGAATCAGCCCCAGCATTTT
TRBV6-1,.,TRBJ1-6,.,CASDDLSKNSPLHF,TGTGCCAGCGATGACCTAAGCAAAAATTCACCCCTCCACTTT
TRBV19,.,TRBJ1-4,TRBD1,CASTRDRGPATNEKLFF,TGTGCCAGTACCCGGGACAGGGGACCTGCAACTAATGAAAAACTGTTTTTT
TRBV9,.,TRBJ2-2,TRBD1,CASSLGQGGDTGELFF,TGTGCCAGCAGCCTGGGACAGGGCGGCGACACCGGGGAGCTGTTTTTT
TRBV11-1,.,TRBJ1-5,.,CASSPGPGAQPQHF,TGTGCCAGCAGCCCCGGGCCGGGGGCGCAGCCCCAGCATTTT
TRBV4-3,.,TRBJ1-6,.,CASSQEGSSSYNSPLHF,TGCGCCAGCAGCCAAGAGGGGTCAAGCTCCTATAATTCACCCCTCCACTTT
TRBV7-9,.,TRBJ1-1,.,CASSGGRTEAFF,TGTGCCAGCAGCGGCGGGCGCACTGAAGCTTTCTTT
TRBV7-9,few,TRBJ2-3,TRBD1,CASSLVQGAGDTQYF,TGTGCCAGCAGCTTAGTCCAGGGGGCAGGTGATACGCAGTATTTT
TRBV30,few,TRBJ1-1,.,CAWIPGFEAFF,TGTGCCTGGATACCGGGTTTTGAAGCTTTCTTT
TRBV4-3,.,TRBJ2-7,.,CASSQEEGSSYEQYF,TGCGCCAGCAGCCAAGAGGAGGGCTCCTCCTACGAGCAGTACTTC
TRBV4-1,few,TRBJ1-3,.,CASTSRYRHSGNTIYF,TGCGCCAGCACATCTCGGTACCGCCACTCTGGAAACACCATATATTTT
TRBV29-1,.,TRBJ1-2,.,CSVVDPEDVNYGYTF,TGCAGCGTCGTAGACCCCGAAGACGTTAACTATGGCTACACCTTC
TRBV18,few,TRBJ1-2,.,CASSPYRRAGNYGYTF,TGTGCCAGCTCGCCCTACAGGAGAGCCGGAAACTATGGCTACACCTTC
TRBV15,.,TRBJ2-1,TRBD2,CATSRLAGGPADNEQFF,TGTGCCACCAGCAGACTAGCGGGGGGGCCTGCGGACAATGAGCAGTTCTTC
TRBV13,.,TRBJ1-2,.,CASSNKMSGYGYTF,TGTGCCAGCAGCAACAAGATGAGTGGCTATGGCTACACCTTC
TRBV5-4,.,TRBJ1-1,TRBD1,CASSLGAGGGLNTEAFF,TGTGCCAGCAGCTTGGGGGCAGGGGGAGGACTAAACACTGAAGCTTTCTTT
TRBV30,.,TRBJ1-1,.,CAWSGGMDTEAFF,TGTGCCTGGAGTGGGGGGATGGACACTGAAGCTTTCTTT
TRBV5-1,.,TRBJ2-7,.,CASLSEAGPSYEQYF,TGCGCCAGCCTTAGTGAGGCCGGGCCCTCCTACGAGCAGTACTTC
TRBV19,.,TRBJ2-1,.,CASSIAGSSYNEQFF,TGTGCCAGTAGTATCGCGGGGAGCTCCTACAATGAGCAGTTCTTC
TRBV6-5,once,TRBJ2-5,.,CASSPGWNQETQYF,TGTGCCAGCAGTCCCGGATGGAACCAAGAGACCCAGTACTTC
TRBV2,.,TRBJ1-6,.,CASSEAGTGGAPLHF,TGTGCCAGCAGTGAAGCGGGGACGGGAGGGGCACCCCTCCACTTT
TRBV6-5,.,TRBJ1-1,.,CASSYGGGTEAFF,TGTGCCAGCAGTTACGGTGGGGGCACTGAAGCTTTCTTT
TRBV13,.,TRBJ2-2,.,CASSYDTGELFF,TGTGCCAGCAGCTACGACACCGGGGAGCTGTTTTTT
TRBV5-6,.,TRBJ1-2,.,CASSLGVRGNYGYTF,TGTGCCAGCAGCTTGGGGGTCCGAGGGAACTATGGCTACACCTTC
TRBV5-1,.,TRBJ2-2,.,CASSVTGTGELFF,TGCGCCAGCAGCGTGACAGGCACCGGGGAGCTGTTTTTT
TRBV7-9,.,TRBJ2-5,TRBD2,CASSSGLAEETQYF,TGTGCCAGCAGCTCGGGACTAGCGGAAGAGACCCAGTACTTC
TRBV27,.,TRBJ2-2,.,CASSLLGRWELFF,TGTGCCAGCAGTTTACTAGGGCGGTGGGAGCTGTTTTTT
TRBV27,.,TRBJ1-2,TRBD1,CASSLSAGGGYTF,TGTGCCAGCAGTTTATCGGCAGGGGGTGGCTACACCTTC
TRBV11-2,.,TRBJ2-2,TRBD1,CASSLGQGSTGELFF,TGTGCCAGCAGCCTCGGACAGGGGAGCACCGGGGAGCTGTTTTTT
TRBV6-6,.,TRBJ1-1,.,CASSYSDNTEAFF,TGTGCCAGCAGTTACTCGGACAACACTGAAGCTTTCTTT